The subject of this entry is one T cell receptor beta chain. The clone's antigen remains unknown. No per-base quality is available; no much larger clone lies one base away. This sample was included in a study of graft-versus-host responses after intestinal transplantation (dated by TCRdb to the early 2020s). About the investigation overall: The transplants that recipients received were multivisceral, liver-intestinal, or isolated intestinal. After intestinal transplantation, graft-versus-host and host-versus-graft alloreactive T cell clones were followed in the graft, circulation and bone marrow using bulk TCR-beta CDR3 sequencing. Anti-thymocyte globulin induction was given to all recipients, followed by maintenance tacrolimus and steroids for about 3 years. Of the roughly 25 intestinal transplant recipients enrolled in the cohort, one of whom was a retransplant, a few patients without pretransplant specimens were excluded. Rather than going through the commercial service, samples from three later patients were sequenced in-house on an Illumina MiSeq and processed with MiXCR. Alloreactive clones were identified by sequencing pre-transplant mixed lymphocyte reaction products and comparing them with unstimulated pre-transplant donor and recipient T cells. Donor T cell macrochimerism was defined as a peak of at least 4% donor T cells among recipient peripheral blood mononuclear cells. Broad study findings and their caveats: Early after transplant, peak levels of circulating GvH clones were found to be associated with declines in HvG clones. In patients with donor T cell macrochimerism, the allografts had high GvH to HvG T cell clonal ratios. Conclusions were limited by the relatively low number and heterogeneity of intestinal transplant patients. GvH clones were detected in recipient bone marrow, and some of these GvH clones were observed earlier in ileal mucosa or blood, consistent with an intestinal mucosal origin.

Cut back by 1 base and 1 base, the V and J ends lie 11 bases apart. The germline V gene supplies CDR1 SGHDT and CDR2 YYEEEE. From cysteine to phenylalanine, the CDR3 is 16 amino acids long. Only the CDR3 DNA is retained, 48 bases long and in frame from the first base. In the paper's terms, the time point label means: cells obtained before transplantation from donor or recipient. CD3+CD4+ and CD3+CD8+ populations were FACS-sorted from unstimulated pre-transplant donor and recipient cells taken from spleen or lymph nodes. Library preparation employed the immunoSEQ multiplex PCR assay. For most patients, genomic DNA was isolated using the Qiagen DNeasy Blood and Tissue Kit and was shipped frozen to Adaptive Biotechnologies for TCR sequencing. For most patients, genomic DNA was subjected to high-throughput TCR-beta CDR3 sequencing by Adaptive Biotechnologies. As for the original processing: TCR sequencing data for around 20 patients were retrieved from Adaptive's ImmunoSEQ software; a few other patients were processed with MiXCR and VDJtools. To correct CD4 versus CD8 sorting errors, any sequence found in both subsets at a frequency ratio below 5:1 was removed. CDR3 nucleotide sequences shared by donor and recipient were removed because the origin of these sequences could not be assigned. Alloreactive clones required at least 2-fold expansion over unstimulated cells and minimum CFSE-low frequency of 0.002% (template counts) or 0.001% (read counts). Mappable clones were those detected in sequenced pre-transplant spleen, lymph node, or MLR CFSE-low populations of the donor or recipient. Cumulative frequency of alloreactive clones was calculated as a percentage of all sequences weighted by copy number. TCRdb mirrors the immuneACCESS table, restricted to in-frame sequences. Some clones are absent from its copies; in checked studies, under half trace to an unresolved V gene, and the reason for the others is unknown. That table gives V, J and clone size, and the DNA gave D and trimming. This sample lists more than 85,000 clones; roughly 80% were detected once. The top ten constitute around 0.83% of the sample.

Sequences were derived from unstimulated CD4+ T cells sorted from spleen or lymph node cells, sampled before intestinal transplant. The receptor chain draws on TRBV5-6 and TRBJ2-2, with a tentative D gene TRBD2 over 7 matching bases. The TCR was taken from a human donor who received an intestinal transplant. The DNA sequence is TGTGCCAGCAGCTTGCGGCGGGGGCTGAACACCGGGGAGCTGTTTTTT. It translates to CASSLRRGLNTGELFF.